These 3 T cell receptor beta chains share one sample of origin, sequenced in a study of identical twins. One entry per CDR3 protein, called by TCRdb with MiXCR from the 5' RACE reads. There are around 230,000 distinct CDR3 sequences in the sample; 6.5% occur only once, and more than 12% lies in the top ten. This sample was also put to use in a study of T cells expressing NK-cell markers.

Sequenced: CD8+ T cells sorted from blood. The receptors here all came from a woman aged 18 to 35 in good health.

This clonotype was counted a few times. The CDR3 region has the DNA TGTGCCAGCAGCTTTAGGATAGCAGTTTGGAATGAGCAGTTCTTC. It translates to CASSFRIAVWNEQFF. The V and J genes are TRBV4-2 and TRBJ2-1; no firm D call. V lost 5 bases to trimming and J lost 7 bases, with 18 bases between them. The germline V gene encodes CDR1 LGHNA and CDR2 YNFKEQ. This CDR3 comprises 15 residues.

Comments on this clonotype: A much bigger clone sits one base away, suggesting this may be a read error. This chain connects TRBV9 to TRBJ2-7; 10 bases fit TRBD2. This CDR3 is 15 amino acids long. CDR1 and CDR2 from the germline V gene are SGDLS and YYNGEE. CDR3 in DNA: TGTACCAGCAGCGGCGCTAGCGGGAGTTTTTACGAGCAGTACTTC. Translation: CTSSGASGSFYEQYF. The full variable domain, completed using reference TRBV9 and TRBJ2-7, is DSGVTQTPKHLITATGQRVTLRCSPRSGDLSVYWYQQSLDQGLQFLIQYYNGEERAKGNILERFSAQQFPDLHSELNLSSLELGDSALYFCTSSGASGSFYEQYFGPGTRLTVT.

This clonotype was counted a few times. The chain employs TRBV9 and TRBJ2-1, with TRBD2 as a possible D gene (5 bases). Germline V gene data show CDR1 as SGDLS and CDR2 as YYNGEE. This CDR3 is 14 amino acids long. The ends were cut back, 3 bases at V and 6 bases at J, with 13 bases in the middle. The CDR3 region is CASSAPLRGNEQFF. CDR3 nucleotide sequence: TGTGCCAGCAGCGCCCCCCTCCGGGGCAATGAGCAGTTCTTC.